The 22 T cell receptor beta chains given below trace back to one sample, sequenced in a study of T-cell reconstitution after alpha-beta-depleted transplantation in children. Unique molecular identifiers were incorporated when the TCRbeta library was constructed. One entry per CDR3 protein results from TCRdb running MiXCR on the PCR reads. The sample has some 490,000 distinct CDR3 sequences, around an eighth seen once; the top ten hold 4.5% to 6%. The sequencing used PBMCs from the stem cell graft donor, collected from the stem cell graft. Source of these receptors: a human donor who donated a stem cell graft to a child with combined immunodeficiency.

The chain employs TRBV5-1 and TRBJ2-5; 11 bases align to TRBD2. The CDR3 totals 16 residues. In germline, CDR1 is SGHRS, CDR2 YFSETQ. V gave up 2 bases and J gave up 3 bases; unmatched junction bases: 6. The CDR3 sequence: CASSFQKLAGEETQYF. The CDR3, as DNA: TGCGCCAGCAGCTTCCAAAAACTAGCGGGAGAAGAGACCCAGTACTTC.

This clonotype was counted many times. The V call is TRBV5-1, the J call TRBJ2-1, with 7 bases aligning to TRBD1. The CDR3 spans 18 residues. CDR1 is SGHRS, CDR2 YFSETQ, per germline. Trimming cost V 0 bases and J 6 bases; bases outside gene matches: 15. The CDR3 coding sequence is TGCGCCAGCAGCTTGGATCGCAGGGGGACCACCCGCGCCAATGAGCAGTTCTTC. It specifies CASSLDRRGTTRANEQFF.

CDR3 amino acids: CATSRDQAGSGNTIYF. The CDR3 DNA reads TGTGCCACCAGCAGAGATCAGGCTGGCTCTGGAAACACCATATATTTT. V is TRBV15 and J is TRBJ1-3; D is ambiguous. This CDR3 contains 16 residues. Trimming cost V 0 bases and J 0 bases, with 9 bases left between them. Germline V gene data show CDR1 as LNHNV and CDR2 as YYDKDF (reference sequence).

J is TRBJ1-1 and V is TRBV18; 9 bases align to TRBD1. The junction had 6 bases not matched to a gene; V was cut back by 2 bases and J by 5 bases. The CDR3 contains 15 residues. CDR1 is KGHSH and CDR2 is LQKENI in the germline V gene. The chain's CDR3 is CASSPIRTGATEAFF. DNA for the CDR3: TGTGCCAGCTCACCAATCCGGACAGGGGCTACTGAAGCTTTCTTT.

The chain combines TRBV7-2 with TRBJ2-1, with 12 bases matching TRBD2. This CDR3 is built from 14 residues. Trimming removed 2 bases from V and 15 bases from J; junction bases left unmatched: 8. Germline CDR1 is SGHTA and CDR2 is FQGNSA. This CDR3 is CASSLSWTSGERFF. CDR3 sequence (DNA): TGTGCCAGCAGCTTAAGCTGGACTAGCGGGGAGAGGTTCTTC.

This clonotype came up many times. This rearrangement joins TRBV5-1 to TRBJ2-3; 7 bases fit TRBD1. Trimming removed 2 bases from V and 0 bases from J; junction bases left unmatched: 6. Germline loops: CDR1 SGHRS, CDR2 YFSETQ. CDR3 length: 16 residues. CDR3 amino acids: CASSFGTGVSTDTQYF. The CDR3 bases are TGCGCCAGCAGCTTCGGAACAGGGGTGAGCACAGATACGCAGTATTTT.

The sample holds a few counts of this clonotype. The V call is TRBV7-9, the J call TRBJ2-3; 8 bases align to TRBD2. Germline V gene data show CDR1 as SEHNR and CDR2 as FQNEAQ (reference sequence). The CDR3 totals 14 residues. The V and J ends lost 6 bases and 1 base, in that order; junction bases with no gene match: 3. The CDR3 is CASRAGDRTDTQYF. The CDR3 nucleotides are TGTGCCAGCAGAGCGGGAGACCGCACAGATACGCAGTATTTT.

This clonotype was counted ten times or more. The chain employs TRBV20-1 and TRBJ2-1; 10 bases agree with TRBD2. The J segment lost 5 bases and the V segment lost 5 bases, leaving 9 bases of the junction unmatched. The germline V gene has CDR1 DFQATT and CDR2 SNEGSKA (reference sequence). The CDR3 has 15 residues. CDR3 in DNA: TGCAGTGCTTTTCCAGGACTAGCGGATAACAATGAGCAGTTCTTC. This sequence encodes CSAFPGLADNNEQFF.

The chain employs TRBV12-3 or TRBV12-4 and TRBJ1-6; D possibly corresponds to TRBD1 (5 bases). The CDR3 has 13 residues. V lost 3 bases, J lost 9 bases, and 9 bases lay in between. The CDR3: CASSLDIFSPLHF. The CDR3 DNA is TGTGCCAGCAGTTTGGACATCTTTTCACCCCTCCACTTT.

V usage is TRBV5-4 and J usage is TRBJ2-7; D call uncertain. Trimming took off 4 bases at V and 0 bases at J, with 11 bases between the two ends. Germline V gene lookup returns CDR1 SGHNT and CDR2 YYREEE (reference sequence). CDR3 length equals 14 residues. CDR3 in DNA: TGTGCCAGCAGCCACATGCGACCCTCCTACGAGCAGTACTTC. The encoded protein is CASSHMRPSYEQYF.

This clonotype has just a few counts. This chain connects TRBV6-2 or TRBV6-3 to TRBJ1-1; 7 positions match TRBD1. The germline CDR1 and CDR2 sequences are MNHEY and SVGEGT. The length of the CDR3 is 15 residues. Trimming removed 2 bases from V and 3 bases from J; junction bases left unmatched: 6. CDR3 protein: CASSYPRQGHTEAFF. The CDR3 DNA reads TGTGCCAGCAGTTACCCGAGACAGGGCCACACTGAAGCTTTCTTT.

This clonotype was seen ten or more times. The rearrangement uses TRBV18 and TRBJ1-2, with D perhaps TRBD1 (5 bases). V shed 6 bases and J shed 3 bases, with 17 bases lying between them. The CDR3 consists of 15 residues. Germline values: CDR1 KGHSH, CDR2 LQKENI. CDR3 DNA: TGTGCCAGCTCGCCGGCCAAGGGAGGGGACTATGGCTACACCTTC. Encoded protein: CASSPAKGGDYGYTF.

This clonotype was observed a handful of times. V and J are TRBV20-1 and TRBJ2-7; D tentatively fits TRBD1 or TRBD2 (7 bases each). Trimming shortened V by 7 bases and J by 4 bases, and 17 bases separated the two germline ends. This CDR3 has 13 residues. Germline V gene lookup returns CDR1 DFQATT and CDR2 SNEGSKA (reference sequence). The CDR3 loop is CSVSRGREYEQYF. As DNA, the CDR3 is TGCAGTGTCTCCAGGGGGAGGGAGTACGAGCAGTACTTC.

The CDR3 DNA follows: TGTGCCAGCAGTTTATTGAGTCAGCCCCAGCATTTT. It specifies CASSLLSQPQHF. The chain has TRBV28 and TRBJ1-5; D unresolved. The CDR3 contains 12 residues. V lost 1 base to trimming and J lost 6 bases, with 4 bases between them. CDR1 is MDHEN and CDR2 is SYDVKM in the germline V gene.

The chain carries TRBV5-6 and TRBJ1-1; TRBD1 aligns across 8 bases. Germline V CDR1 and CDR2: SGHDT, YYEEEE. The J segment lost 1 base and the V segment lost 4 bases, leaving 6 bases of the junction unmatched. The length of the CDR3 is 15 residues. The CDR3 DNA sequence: TGTGCCAGCAGCAGGACAGGGAGGGAGAACACTGAAGCTTTCTTT. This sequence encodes CASSRTGRENTEAFF.

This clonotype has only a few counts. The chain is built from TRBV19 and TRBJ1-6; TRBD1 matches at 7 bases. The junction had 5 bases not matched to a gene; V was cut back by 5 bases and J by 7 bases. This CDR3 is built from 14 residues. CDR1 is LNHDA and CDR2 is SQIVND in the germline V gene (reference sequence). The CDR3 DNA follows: TGTGCCAGTAGTCCTCCGGGACAGAATTCACCCCTCCACTTT. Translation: CASSPPGQNSPLHF.

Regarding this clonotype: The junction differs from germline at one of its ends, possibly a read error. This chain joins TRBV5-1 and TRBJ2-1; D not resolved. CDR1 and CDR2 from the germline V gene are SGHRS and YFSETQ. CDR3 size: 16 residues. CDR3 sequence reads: CASSLSGQKAYIEQFF. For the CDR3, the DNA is TGCGCCAGCAGCTTGTCGGGCCAGAAGGCGTACATTGAGCAGTTCTTC. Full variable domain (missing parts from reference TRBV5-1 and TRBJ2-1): KAGVTQTPRYLIKTRGQQVTLSCSPISGHRSVSWYQQTPGQGLQFLFEYFSETQRNKGNFPGRFSGRQFSNSRSEMNVSTLELGDSALYLCASSLSGQKAYIEQFFGPGTRLTVL.

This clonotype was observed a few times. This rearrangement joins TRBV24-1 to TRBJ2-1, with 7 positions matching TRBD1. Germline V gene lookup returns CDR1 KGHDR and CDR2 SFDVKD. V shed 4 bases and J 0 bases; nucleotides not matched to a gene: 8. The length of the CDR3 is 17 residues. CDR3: CATSDRTGRSSYNEQFF. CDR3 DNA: TGTGCCACCAGTGACCGGACAGGCCGGAGCTCCTACAATGAGCAGTTCTTC.

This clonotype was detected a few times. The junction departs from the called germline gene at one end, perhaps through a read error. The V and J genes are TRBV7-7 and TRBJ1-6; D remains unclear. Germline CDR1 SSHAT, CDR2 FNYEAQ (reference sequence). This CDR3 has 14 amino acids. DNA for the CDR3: TGTGCTAGCAGCTCTCCAAGGGAGGCTTCACCCCTCCACTTT. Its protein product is CASSSPREASPLHF.

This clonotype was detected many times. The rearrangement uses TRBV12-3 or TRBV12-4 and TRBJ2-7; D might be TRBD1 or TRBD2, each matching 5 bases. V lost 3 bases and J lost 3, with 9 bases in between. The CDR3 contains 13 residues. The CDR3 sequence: CASSFGDRYEQYF. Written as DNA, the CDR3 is TGTGCCAGCAGTTTTGGGGACCGCTACGAGCAGTACTTC.

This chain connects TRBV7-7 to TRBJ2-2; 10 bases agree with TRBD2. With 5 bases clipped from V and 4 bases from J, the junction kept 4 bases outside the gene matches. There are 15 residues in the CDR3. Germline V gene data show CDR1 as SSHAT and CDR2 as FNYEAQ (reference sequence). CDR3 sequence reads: CASSRRTSGTGELFF. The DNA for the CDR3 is TGTGCCAGCAGCCGAAGGACTAGCGGCACCGGGGAGCTGTTTTTT.

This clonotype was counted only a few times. CDR3 nucleotides: TGTGCCAGCAGGGGGGAATGGGACAGATTCTACGAGCAGTACTTC. This sequence encodes CASRGEWDRFYEQYF. The V call is TRBV28, the J call TRBJ2-7; 7 bases are shared with TRBD1. This CDR3 comprises 15 residues. CDR1 and CDR2 (germline): MDHEN, SYDVKM. J was trimmed by 3 bases and V by 6 bases; bases with no gene match: 11.